Listed here are 25 T cell receptor beta chains from one sample, sequenced in a study of identifying expanded T cells in peripheral blood. The repertoire was sequenced with immunoSEQ multiplex PCR; TCRdb's copy has only in-frame clones and lacks some. The sample lists about 82,000 clones, roughly 90% occurring once. The material sequenced was blood. Receptor source: a person aged 18 to 75 in good health.

The CDR3 DNA reads as TGTGCCAGCAGTTGGGACAGGGGGCGCCCGGAGACCCAGTACTTC. Residues: CASSWDRGRPETQYF. The chain has TRBV25-1 and TRBJ2-5, with 12 bases lining up with TRBD1. Trimming took 5 bases from V and 5 from J; bases not matched to a gene: 6. The CDR3 runs to 15 residues. The germline CDR1 and CDR2 sequences are MGHDK and SYGVNS. The full variable domain, with the rest looked up from reference TRBV25-1 and TRBJ2-5, is EADIYQTPRYLVIGTGKKITLECSQTMGHDKMYWYQQDPGMELHLIHYSYGVNSTEKGDLSSESTVSRIRTEHFPLTLESARPSHTSQYLCASSWDRGRPETQYFGPGTRLLVL.

The CDR3 coding sequence is TGTGCCATCAGTGAGTCGGGGACCCGTGGCACCTATGGCTACACCTTC. It specifies CAISESGTRGTYGYTF. This chain uses TRBV10-3 with TRBJ1-2; D is perhaps TRBD1 (5 bases). Per germline, CDR1 ENHRY and CDR2 SYGVKD. CDR3 length: 16 residues. The V end was cut by 0 bases, the J end by 4 bases, with 15 bases between.

The rearrangement uses TRBV21-1 and TRBJ1-2; the DNA was not used to check the table's D call, TRBD1. TRBV21-1 is a pseudogene. This CDR3 comprises 18 residues. CDR3 residues: CASSKALFRQGELYGYTF. The CDR3 region has the DNA TGTGCCAGCAGCAAAGCGCTTTTTCGACAGGGGGAGCTCTATGGCTACACCTTC.

V usage is TRBV2 and J usage is TRBJ1-6, with D possibly TRBD1 on 5 matching bases. CDR3 length equals 14 residues. In germline, CDR1 is SNHLY, CDR2 FYNNEI. V gave up 5 bases and J gave up 9 bases, with 14 bases separating them. CDR3 coding DNA: TGTGCCAGCAGTAGACAGCCAGAGAGTTCACCCCTCCACTTT. Translating it yields CASSRQPESSPLHF.

This chain joins TRBV19 and TRBJ1-2, with D hard to call. The CDR3 totals 13 residues. Germline V CDR1 and CDR2: LNHDA, SQIVND (reference sequence). V was shortened by 3 bases and J by 2 bases, with 7 bases between the two germline ends. CDR3 loop: CASSMKVNYGYTF. The CDR3 DNA reads TGTGCCAGTAGTATGAAGGTAAACTATGGCTACACCTTC.

This clone was counted between two and nine times. The chain is built from TRBV5-6 and TRBJ1-5, with TRBD1 matching over 7 bases. J gave up 5 bases and V 4 bases, and 9 bases lay outside the gene matches. The CDR3 has 15 amino acids. CDR1 is SGHDT and CDR2 is YYEEEE in the germline V gene. The DNA of the CDR3 is TGTGCCAGCAGCCTACAGACAGGGCGAGATCAGCCCCAGCATTTT. Amino acid sequence: CASSLQTGRDQPQHF.

This rearrangement joins TRBV6-5 to TRBJ1-1; possibly TRBD1 for D (6 bases). This CDR3 contains 13 residues. V was shortened by 8 bases and J by 5 bases, with 15 bases between the two germline ends. The germline gives CDR1 MNHEY, CDR2 SVGAGI. In DNA, the CDR3 is TGTGCCAGCCGTGAGGAGGGGGGGACTGAAGCTTTCTTT. Translated, it gives CASREEGGTEAFF.

The CDR3: CASSPRTGGDYGYTF. In DNA, the CDR3 is TGTGCCAGCAGTCCCAGGACAGGGGGCGACTATGGCTACACCTTC. The chain couples TRBV7-2 to TRBJ1-2; 11 bases line up with TRBD1. This CDR3 is built from 15 residues. Germline values: CDR1 SGHTA, CDR2 FQGNSA. V trimming: 6 bases; J trimming: 3 bases; junction bases outside the gene matches: 6.

The J gene is TRBJ2-7, the V gene TRBV2, with 9 bases identical to TRBD1. J gave up 5 bases and V 7 bases, and 12 bases lay outside the gene matches. The CDR3 has 15 residues. The germline V gene encodes CDR1 SNHLY and CDR2 FYNNEI. The CDR3 region has the DNA TGTGCCAGCATTAGGACCGGGACAGGGAGAGACGAGCAGTACTTC. Translated: CASIRTGTGRDEQYF.

The CDR3 DNA sequence: TGCGCCAGCAGCTTGCCCGGGGCCAACGTCCTGACTTTC. It is translated as CASSLPGANVLTF. The chain links TRBV5-1 to TRBJ2-6; D uncertain. The CDR3 runs 13 residues. Germline assignment: CDR1 SGHRS and CDR2 YFSETQ. V lost 1 base, J lost 4 bases, and 3 bases lay in between.

V gene TRBV11-2 combines with J gene TRBJ2-7; 8 positions agree with TRBD2. The CDR3 totals 16 residues. V gave up 5 bases and J gave up 4 bases; unmatched junction bases: 13. Germline CDR1 and CDR2: SGHAT and FQNNGV. The CDR3 coding sequence is TGTGCCAGCAGCCCTTCGGCACTAGCGGCTTCTTACGAGCAGTACTTC. Translated, it gives CASSPSALAASYEQYF.

The chain recombines TRBV13 with TRBJ2-1; 9 positions agree with TRBD2. The CDR3 runs to 17 residues. With 5 bases clipped from V and 6 bases from J, the junction kept 14 bases outside the gene matches. CDR1 is PRHDT, CDR2 FYEKMQ, per germline (reference sequence). The DNA for the CDR3 is TGTGCCAGCAGCGCCCCCGTGTATGCGGGGGGGACCAATGAGCAGTTCTTC. Residues: CASSAPVYAGGTNEQFF.

The chain joins TRBV6-6 to TRBJ2-5, with TRBD1 identical over 9 bases. The CDR3 contains 16 residues. Germline V lookup: CDR1 MNHNY, CDR2 SVGAGI (reference sequence). Trimming removed 2 bases from V and 4 bases from J; junction bases left unmatched: 8. The CDR3 region has the DNA TGTGCCAGCAGTTACGGGACAGGGCCTTTTGGAGAGACCCAGTACTTC. Translation: CASSYGTGPFGETQYF.

The chain employs TRBV7-9 and TRBJ1-1; unclear D gene. Germline V lookup: CDR1 SEHNR, CDR2 FQNEAQ (reference sequence). Deletions cut 3 bases from V and 1 base from J, with 9 bases between. The CDR3 contains 14 residues. CDR3: CASSFRTENTEAFF. CDR3 bases: TGTGCCAGCAGCTTTAGGACTGAGAACACTGAAGCTTTCTTT.

The chain recombines TRBV6-6 with TRBJ2-1; tentatively, D is TRBD2 (5 bases). The CDR3 is 16 amino acids. In germline, CDR1 is MNHNY, CDR2 SVGAGI (reference sequence). V was clipped by 2 bases and J by 0 bases, with 11 bases between them. DNA for the CDR3: TGTGCCAGCAGTTACCTAGCATGGAGCTCCTACAATGAGCAGTTCTTC. It is translated as CASSYLAWSSYNEQFF.

The CDR3 is CASSLEPGRGSGAFF. CDR3 sequence (DNA): TGCGCCAGCAGCTTGGAGCCGGGAAGAGGGTCGGGCGCTTTCTTT. The gene calls are TRBV5-1 and TRBJ1-1; D is unclear. This CDR3 is built from 15 residues. Germline V lookup: CDR1 SGHRS, CDR2 YFSETQ. Trimming pared 0 bases from V and 11 bases from J, leaving 20 bases between.

The chain carries TRBV5-4 and TRBJ1-1; possible D gene TRBD1, 5 bases. CDR3 size: 14 residues. Trimming stripped 4 bases from V and 0 bases from J, with 10 bases between. From germline, CDR1 is SGHNT and CDR2 YYREEE (reference sequence). The CDR3 coding sequence is TGTGCCAGCAGCCCAGGGACGGTGAACACTGAAGCTTTCTTT. This codes for CASSPGTVNTEAFF.

The V and J genes are TRBV19 and TRBJ1-4; D not resolved. V dropped 5 bases and J dropped 4 bases, with 11 bases sitting between them. The CDR3 loop spans 14 amino acids. Germline-derived CDR1 and CDR2 are LNHDA and SQIVND (reference sequence). The chain's CDR3 is CASSLDALNEKLFF. In nucleotides, the CDR3 is TGTGCCAGTAGTCTTGACGCTCTTAATGAAAAACTGTTTTTT.

This clone has only one observation. V and J are TRBV15 and TRBJ1-3, with a weak D call TRBD1 (5 bases). Germline V lookup: CDR1 LNHNV, CDR2 YYDKDF (reference sequence). This CDR3 region has 16 residues. Trimming took off 0 bases at V and 4 bases at J, with 13 bases between the two ends. The CDR3 nucleotides read TGTGCCACCAGCAGAGAGGGGGGGGTGACGGGAAACACCATATATTTT. The encoded protein is CATSREGGVTGNTIYF.

The genes are TRBV18 and TRBJ1-2; tentative D call: TRBD1 (6 bases). CDR1 and CDR2 from the germline V gene are KGHSH and LQKENI. The CDR3 is 16 residues long. Deletions cut 3 bases from V and 4 bases from J, with 18 bases between. The DNA of the CDR3 is TGTGCCAGCTCACCCTCTTGGGGGGCAGGGTCCTATGGCTACACCTTC. This sequence encodes CASSPSWGAGSYGYTF.

CDR3 loop: CASSQDFATSGSYEQYF. The CDR3 bases are TGTGCCAGCAGCCAAGACTTCGCCACTAGCGGATCTTACGAGCAGTACTTC. The V call is TRBV4-2, the J call TRBJ2-7, with 8 bases lining up with TRBD2. V was pared by 0 bases and J by 4 bases, with 11 bases of the junction left unmatched. The CDR3 runs to 17 residues. The germline V gene encodes CDR1 LGHNA and CDR2 YNFKEQ.

The CDR3 DNA reads as TGTGCCAGCAGCTTGGGACTAGAGGAGACCCAGTACTTC. Residues: CASSLGLEETQYF. The V and J genes are TRBV5-4 and TRBJ2-5; perhaps TRBD2 as D (6 bases). Germline CDR1 SGHNT, CDR2 YYREEE (reference sequence). This CDR3 comprises 13 residues. V was trimmed by 0 bases and J by 5 bases, leaving 8 bases between them.

The V and J genes are TRBV6-1 and TRBJ2-5, with D tentatively TRBD2 (5 bases). Trimming stripped 2 bases from V and 11 bases from J, with 12 bases between. CDR1 is MNHNS and CDR2 is SASEGT in the germline V gene. CDR3 length: 12 amino acids. As DNA, the CDR3 is TGTGCCAGCAGTGAACCTGGTTGGGAGCAGTACTTC. This gives the protein CASSEPGWEQYF.

The genes are TRBV4-2 and TRBJ1-5; no clear D. This CDR3 has 15 residues. Germline CDR1 LGHNA, CDR2 YNFKEQ. The ends were cut back, 0 bases at V and 3 bases at J, with 9 bases in the middle. CDR3 sequence (DNA): TGTGCCAGCAGCCAAGAATTGGGGTACAATCAGCCCCAGCATTTT. Protein: CASSQELGYNQPQHF.

The rearrangement uses TRBV12-5 and TRBJ2-2; no firm D call. This CDR3 has 15 residues. The V and J ends lost 0 bases and 6 bases respectively, with 11 bases between them. CDR1 and CDR2 (germline): LGHNT, FRNRAP. The CDR3 reads CASGLVLFEPGELFF. CDR3 bases: TGTGCTAGTGGTTTGGTACTATTTGAGCCCGGGGAGCTGTTTTTT.